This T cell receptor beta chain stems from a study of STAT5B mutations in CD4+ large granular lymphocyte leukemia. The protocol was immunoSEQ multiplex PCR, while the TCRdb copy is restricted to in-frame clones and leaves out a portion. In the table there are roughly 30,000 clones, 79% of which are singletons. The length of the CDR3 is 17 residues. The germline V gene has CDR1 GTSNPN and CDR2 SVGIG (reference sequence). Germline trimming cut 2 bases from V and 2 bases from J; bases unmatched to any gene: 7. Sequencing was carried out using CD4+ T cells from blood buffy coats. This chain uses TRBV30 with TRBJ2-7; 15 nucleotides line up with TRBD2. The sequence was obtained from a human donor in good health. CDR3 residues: CAWSLGTSGRPTYEQYF. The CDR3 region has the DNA TGTGCCTGGAGTCTCGGGACTAGCGGGAGGCCAACCTACGAGCAGTACTTC. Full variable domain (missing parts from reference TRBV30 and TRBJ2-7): SQTIHQWPATLVQPVGSPLSLECTVEGTSNPNLYWYRQAAGRGLQLLFYSVGIGQISSEVPQNLSASRPQDRQFILSSKKLLLSDSGFYLCAWSLGTSGRPTYEQYFGPGTRLTVT.